These T cell receptor beta chains were read from a single sample in a study of blood T cell repertoires in COVID-19. Data came from immunoSEQ multiplex PCR; TCRdb stores just in-frame clones and leaves some out. Altogether 150,000 to 200,000 clones are present, about 88% being singletons, with the ten largest covering approximately 4.4%. Specimen: peripheral blood. These receptor sequences come from a human donor in a cohort sampled during active COVID-19. Both conserved end residues are part of each CDR3. The D gene is left open where the match is weak. The size of a clone is reported for some rows only, either as once, few or many, or as a class for expanded clones.

V gene: TRBV29-1; J gene: TRBJ2-1; D gene: .; clone size: .; CDR3 protein: CSVLRGLGVDEQFF; CDR3 DNA: TGCAGCGTCCTGCGGGGGCTGGGGGTCGATGAGCAGTTCTTC
V gene: TRBV9; J gene: TRBJ2-6; D gene: TRBD2; clone size: .; CDR3 protein: CASSVAAGVGANVLTF; CDR3 DNA: TGTGCCAGCAGCGTAGCAGCGGGAGTTGGGGCCAACGTCCTGACTTTC
V gene: TRBV13; J gene: TRBJ2-7; D gene: TRBD1; clone size: .; CDR3 protein: CASSLRGKTDRGRLEQYF; CDR3 DNA: TGTGCCAGCAGCTTGCGGGGGAAAACTGACAGGGGGCGGCTCGAGCAGTACTTC
V gene: TRBV7-9; J gene: TRBJ2-7; D gene: .; clone size: .; CDR3 protein: CASSFAGEQYF; CDR3 DNA: TGTGCCAGCAGCTTTGCGGGCGAGCAGTACTTC
V gene: TRBV5-1; J gene: TRBJ2-7; D gene: TRBD2; clone size: few; CDR3 protein: CASSLGFERGWYEQYF; CDR3 DNA: TGCGCCAGCAGCTTGGGCTTCGAGCGGGGTTGGTACGAGCAGTACTTC
V gene: TRBV9; J gene: TRBJ2-7; D gene: TRBD2; clone size: few; CDR3 protein: CASSPGLAGGHEQYF; CDR3 DNA: TGTGCCAGCAGCCCCGGACTAGCGGGAGGTCACGAGCAGTACTTC
V gene: TRBV6-2/TRBV6-3; J gene: TRBJ1-5; D gene: TRBD1; clone size: .; CDR3 protein: CASSYRTGSSQPQHF; CDR3 DNA: TGTGCCAGCAGTTACCGGACAGGGTCCTCTCAGCCCCAGCATTTT
V gene: TRBV5-6; J gene: TRBJ2-5; D gene: TRBD2; clone size: once; CDR3 protein: CASSPGQRRGTLTQYF; CDR3 DNA: TGTGCCAGCAGCCCCGGTCAGCGGCGGGGGACCCTGACCCAGTACTTC
V gene: TRBV5-1; J gene: TRBJ2-7; D gene: .; clone size: .; CDR3 protein: CASSLYYEQYF; CDR3 DNA: TGCGCCAGCAGCTTGTACTACGAGCAGTACTTC
V gene: TRBV2; J gene: TRBJ2-7; D gene: TRBD2; clone size: .; CDR3 protein: CASSRLAGGRYEQYF; CDR3 DNA: TGTGCCAGCAGTCGACTAGCGGGGGGGCGGTACGAGCAGTACTTC
V gene: TRBV5-1; J gene: TRBJ2-3; D gene: TRBD2; clone size: .; CDR3 protein: CASRLTSVADTQYF; CDR3 DNA: TGCGCCAGCAGACTTACTAGCGTGGCAGATACGCAGTATTTT
V gene: TRBV4-2; J gene: TRBJ1-5; D gene: .; clone size: .; CDR3 protein: CASSQDIQGTQPQHF; CDR3 DNA: TGTGCCAGCAGCCAAGATATCCAGGGAACTCAGCCCCAGCATTTT
V gene: TRBV27; J gene: TRBJ2-7; D gene: .; clone size: .; CDR3 protein: CASSSLGGTYEQYF; CDR3 DNA: TGTGCCAGCAGTTCCCTAGGGGGAACCTACGAGCAGTACTTC
V gene: TRBV28; J gene: TRBJ1-2; D gene: .; clone size: .; CDR3 protein: CASGGSNYGYTF; CDR3 DNA: TGTGCCAGCGGGGGCAGTAACTATGGCTACACCTTC
V gene: TRBV19; J gene: TRBJ1-5; D gene: .; clone size: .; CDR3 protein: CASSIAHNSNQPQHF; CDR3 DNA: TGTGCCAGTAGTATAGCCCACAATAGCAATCAGCCCCAGCATTTT
V gene: TRBV27; J gene: TRBJ1-1; D gene: .; clone size: few; CDR3 protein: CASSPSGGGYSNGEAFF; CDR3 DNA: TGTGCCAGCAGTCCATCGGGGGGCGGGTATAGTAACGGTGAAGCTTTCTTT
V gene: TRBV4-1; J gene: TRBJ2-7; D gene: .; clone size: .; CDR3 protein: CASSHGGTSYEQYF; CDR3 DNA: TGCGCCAGCAGCCATGGCGGGACTTCCTACGAGCAGTACTTC
V gene: TRBV25-1; J gene: TRBJ2-5; D gene: .; clone size: .; CDR3 protein: CASSGERGDRRSRETQYF; CDR3 DNA: TGTGCCAGCAGTGGAGAAAGGGGTGACAGGAGGAGTCGAGAGACCCAGTACTTC
V gene: TRBV6-2/TRBV6-3; J gene: TRBJ2-7; D gene: .; clone size: .; CDR3 protein: CASSYWRELYEQYF; CDR3 DNA: TGTGCCAGCAGTTACTGGAGGGAACTCTACGAGCAGTACTTC
V gene: TRBV3-1/TRBV3-2; J gene: TRBJ2-3; D gene: TRBD1; clone size: .; CDR3 protein: CASSQEGQGTDTQYF; CDR3 DNA: TGTGCCAGCAGCCAAGAAGGACAGGGCACAGATACGCAGTATTTT
V gene: TRBV2; J gene: TRBJ2-7; D gene: .; clone size: .; CDR3 protein: CASSESRDEQYF; CDR3 DNA: TGTGCCAGCAGTGAATCCAGGGACGAGCAGTACTTC
V gene: TRBV2; J gene: TRBJ1-1; D gene: TRBD1; clone size: .; CDR3 protein: CASRSRDRFTKAFF; CDR3 DNA: TGTGCCAGCAGAAGCCGGGACAGGTTTACTAAAGCTTTCTTT
V gene: TRBV5-6; J gene: TRBJ2-7; D gene: TRBD2; clone size: .; CDR3 protein: CASSWRGTARLEQYF; CDR3 DNA: TGTGCCAGCAGCTGGCGGGGGACGGCCAGGTTGGAGCAGTACTTC
V gene: TRBV7-2; J gene: TRBJ2-3; D gene: .; clone size: .; CDR3 protein: CASSLTGRGMSDTQYF; CDR3 DNA: TGTGCCAGCAGCTTAACCGGTCGGGGGATGTCAGATACGCAGTATTTT
V gene: TRBV3-1/TRBV3-2; J gene: TRBJ1-2; D gene: .; clone size: .; CDR3 protein: CASSQGASSGYTF; CDR3 DNA: TGTGCCAGCAGCCAAGGAGCTTCTAGTGGCTACACCTTC
V gene: TRBV27; J gene: TRBJ1-5; D gene: .; clone size: .; CDR3 protein: CASSLSGTLGNQPQHF; CDR3 DNA: TGTGCCAGCAGTTTATCGGGGACATTAGGCAATCAGCCCCAGCATTTT
V gene: TRBV7-9; J gene: TRBJ1-1; D gene: .; clone size: .; CDR3 protein: CASSSNAGTLNTEAFF; CDR3 DNA: TGTGCCAGCAGCTCTAACGCCGGGACACTGAACACTGAAGCTTTCTTT
V gene: TRBV28; J gene: TRBJ2-1; D gene: TRBD1; clone size: .; CDR3 protein: CASSLTAGTGNYYNEQFF; CDR3 DNA: TGTGCCAGCAGTTTAACAGCCGGGACAGGCAATTACTACAATGAGCAGTTCTTC
V gene: TRBV10-3; J gene: TRBJ1-1; D gene: TRBD1; clone size: .; CDR3 protein: CAITGTGGIGTEAFF; CDR3 DNA: TGTGCCATCACCGGGACAGGGGGGATTGGCACTGAAGCTTTCTTT
V gene: TRBV19; J gene: TRBJ2-3; D gene: TRBD2; clone size: .; CDR3 protein: CASSRWTSGTSGADTQYF; CDR3 DNA: TGTGCCAGTAGTCGTTGGACTAGCGGGACCAGTGGCGCAGATACGCAGTATTTT
V gene: TRBV7-8; J gene: TRBJ2-7; D gene: .; clone size: few; CDR3 protein: CASSQAAPEQYF; CDR3 DNA: TGTGCCAGCAGCCAAGCGGCCCCCGAGCAGTACTTC